The rows below give T cell receptor beta chains drawn from one sample of a study of CXCR3-negative and CXCR3-positive naive CD8 T cells. From its re-call of the 5' RACE reads, TCRdb lists each CDR3 protein once, without DNA. Its clone listing holds 45,000 or so distinct CDR3 sequences. Specimen: naive CXCR3- CD8+ T cells from blood. All receptors come from a human donor in good health. Some clones in this sample may be carry-over from other donors' samples. CDR3s include the opening cysteine and the closing phenylalanine or tryptophan.

CDR3: CASSLFRAGVDNEQFF
J: TRBJ2-1
V: TRBV10-1

CDR3: CASSSHSPLHF
J: TRBJ1-6
V: TRBV28

CDR3: CASSLDRGNTEAFF
J: TRBJ1-1
V: TRBV27

CDR3: CASSYGDARTGTDTQYF
J: TRBJ2-3
V: TRBV6-6

CDR3: CASREALGALYNEQFF
J: TRBJ2-1
V: TRBV6-6

CDR3: CSVEKSVTEYNEQFF
J: TRBJ2-1
V: TRBV29-1

CDR3: CASSQDRYNEKLFF
J: TRBJ1-4
V: TRBV12-3/TRBV12-4

CDR3: CATSSAMERGDLNTGELFF
J: TRBJ2-2
V: TRBV15

CDR3: CSASDGTSYEQYF
J: TRBJ2-7
V: TRBV29-1

CDR3: CALSDAYNEQFF
J: TRBJ2-1
V: TRBV6-1

CDR3: CASSSTRGLNEQYF
J: TRBJ2-7
V: TRBV28

CDR3: CSIALTANTEAFF
J: TRBJ1-1
V: TRBV29-1

CDR3: CATGESYEQYF
J: TRBJ2-7
V: TRBV15

CDR3: CASSQALLGGTQYF
J: TRBJ2-3
V: TRBV14

CDR3: CASSFPSYEQYF
J: TRBJ2-7
V: TRBV28

CDR3: CAISSGGAEEETQYF
J: TRBJ2-5
V: TRBV10-3

CDR3: CASSVGESQSDEQYF
J: TRBJ2-7
V: TRBV9

CDR3: CASSLLAVEQFF
J: TRBJ2-1
V: TRBV12-3/TRBV12-4

CDR3: CASGEFVQGGSWYF
J: TRBJ2-3
V: TRBV25-1

CDR3: CASSQDRSSTDTQYF
J: TRBJ2-3
V: TRBV4-3

CDR3: CASRKQEHYGYTF
J: TRBJ1-2
V: TRBV6-5

CDR3: CSVVSSIPYEQYF
J: TRBJ2-7
V: TRBV29-1

CDR3: CASSSLESYNEQFF
J: TRBJ2-1
V: TRBV7-9

CDR3: CSAGEVSYNEQFF
J: TRBJ2-1
V: TRBV20-1

CDR3: CASSQDYGTGYNEQFF
J: TRBJ2-1
V: TRBV3-1

CDR3: CASRITTAISGANVLTF
J: TRBJ2-6
V: TRBV28

CDR3: CASSPTAVQETQYF
J: TRBJ2-5
V: TRBV4-2

CDR3: CASSPIGRDAYEQYF
J: TRBJ2-7
V: TRBV28

CDR3: CSVLLGGYEQYF
J: TRBJ2-7
V: TRBV29-1

CDR3: CASSRGESSYNEQFF
J: TRBJ2-1
V: TRBV4-3

CDR3: CSVGGWRGNTGELFF
J: TRBJ2-2
V: TRBV29-1